The 18 T cell receptor beta chains below were found in one sample sequenced in a study of immune heterogeneity within non-small cell lung tumors. A multiplex PCR containing 32 V primers and 13 J primers was used to amplify TCR beta CDR3. MiXCR, applied by TCRdb to the multiplex PCR reads, yields one record per CDR3 protein. The repertoire has fewer than 15,000 distinct CDR3 sequences, 22% of them found once; the top ten carry under 5.5%. Bulk tumor genomic DNA (approximately 570 ng per sample) served as template. During surgery, several far-apart biopsies were obtained from every primary tumor. Patients underwent curative surgery for untreated, newly diagnosed non-small cell lung cancer. Material: lung tumor tissue. These receptors originate from a man in his 60s with non-small cell lung cancer.

In its sample, this clonotype was seen a few times. The chain combines TRBV20-1 with TRBJ2-7; no clear D. The germline V gene encodes CDR1 DFQATT and CDR2 SNEGSKA (reference sequence). The CDR3 loop spans 14 amino acids. V shed 3 bases and J shed 7 bases, with 19 bases lying between them. This CDR3 is CSASPGQALLEQYF. The CDR3 nucleotides are TGCAGTGCTAGTCCGGGTCAGGCCCTCCTAGAGCAGTACTTC.

This clonotype is classed as medium-sized (0.01 to 0.1%). The chain uses TRBV28 and TRBJ2-2; the match to TRBD2 covers 12 bases. The junction had 11 bases not matched to a gene; V was cut back by 7 bases and J by 8 bases. The CDR3 is 16 amino acids. In germline, CDR1 is MDHEN, CDR2 SYDVKM. The CDR3 bases are TGTGCCAGCAACCCCTGGACTAGCGGGGATTCAGGGGAGCTGTTTTTT. Its protein product is CASNPWTSGDSGELFF.

As for this clonotype: A read error may be the cause here, since a much bigger clone is one base away. V is TRBV12-3 or TRBV12-4 and J is TRBJ1-5; perhaps TRBD1 as D (6 bases). This CDR3 contains 16 residues. The chain's CDR3 is CASSSRTANSNQPQNF. In nucleotides, the CDR3 is TGTGCCAGCAGTTCCCGGACAGCAAATAGCAATCAGCCCCAGAATTTT.

The CDR3 nucleotides read TGTGCCAGCAGTTTGGGGGGTTCGGGGGTCCACCAGCCCCAGCATTTT. This codes for CASSLGGSGVHQPQHF. The V gene is TRBV12-3 or TRBV12-4, the J gene TRBJ1-5, with a weak D call TRBD1 (5 bases). CDR3 length: 16 residues. V lost 3 bases, J lost 7 bases, and 19 bases lay in between.

About this clonotype itself: This sequence may be a read error, since a much larger clone differs from it by one base. V usage is TRBV25-1 and J usage is TRBJ2-2; 8 bases match TRBD2. The CDR3 contains 17 residues. The germline gives CDR1 MGHDK, CDR2 SYGVNS. The CDR3 DNA is TGTGCCAGCACCGTGTCTAGCGGGCGCCGCGGCACCGGGGAGCTGTTGTTT. This codes for CASTVSSGRRGTGELLF.

This clonotype showed up just a few times. The chain joins TRBV30 to TRBJ2-5, with TRBD2 matching over 9 bases. This CDR3 has 15 amino acids. The germline V gene has CDR1 GTSNPN and CDR2 SVGIG (reference sequence). With 3 bases clipped from V and 5 bases from J, the junction kept 10 bases outside the gene matches. The CDR3 reads CAWSETGTSRETQYF. The CDR3 coding sequence is TGTGCCTGGAGCGAAACCGGGACTAGCAGGGAGACCCAGTACTTC.

The CDR3 bases are TGTGCCTGGACTTTGAATGGGGGCTGGAATGAAGCTTTCTTT. Residues: CAWTLNGGWNEAFF. The gene calls are TRBV30 and TRBJ1-1; a weak D match, TRBD1 (6 bases). This CDR3 comprises 14 residues. Trimming pared 4 bases from V and 7 bases from J, leaving 19 bases between. Germline CDR1 GTSNPN, CDR2 SVGIG (reference sequence).

This clonotype appeared many times. The rearrangement links TRBV6-2 or TRBV6-3 to TRBJ2-5; D is tentatively TRBD1 or TRBD2 (6 bases each). Between the trimmed V and J ends, which lost 11 bases and 1 base, there was a span of 17 bases. Germline CDR1 reads MNHEY; CDR2 reads SVGEGT. This CDR3 has 14 amino acids. The CDR3 coding sequence is TGTGCCGCCCGAGCCGGGGGCGCCCAAGAGACCCAGTACTTC. It translates to CAARAGGAQETQYF.

This clonotype was seen more than once but under ten times. V and J are TRBV6-5 and TRBJ2-6; D not certain. V shed 0 bases and J shed 0 bases, with 3 bases lying between them. This CDR3 has 15 residues. Germline CDR1 is MNHEY and CDR2 is SVGAGI. The CDR3 region is CASSYSPSGANVLTF. The DNA of the CDR3 is TGTGCCAGCAGTTACTCCCCCTCTGGGGCCAACGTCCTGACTTTC.

On this clonotype: Possible read error: a much larger clone is one base away. This sequence joins TRBV6-5 and TRBJ1-5; possible D gene TRBD1, 5 bases. The V and J ends lost 4 bases and 9 bases respectively, with 22 bases between them. The CDR3 is 16 residues long. CDR1 MNHEY and CDR2 SVGAGI come from the germline V gene. The CDR3 DNA follows: TGTGCCAGCAGTTCCACCGACTGGGGGATTGGGCTGCCCCAGCATTTT. The encoded protein is CASSSTDWGIGLPQHF.

Here the CDR3 DNA reads TGCGCCAGCAGCCTGCCGGCCGGGGGCGCGGTCTATGGCTACACCTTC. Its protein product is CASSLPAGGAVYGYTF. The genes are TRBV4-1 and TRBJ1-2; D may be TRBD1 (6 bases). This CDR3 has 16 amino acids. The V end was cut by 4 bases, the J end by 4 bases, with 19 bases between. Per the germline V gene, CDR1 is MGHRA and CDR2 is YSYEKL.

The chain employs TRBV3-1 and TRBJ2-2, with D perhaps matching TRBD1 (7 bases). CDR3 length: 16 residues. Deletions cut 0 bases from V and 5 bases from J, with 13 bases between. Germline lookup yields CDR1 LGHDT and CDR2 YNNKEL (reference sequence). CDR3 DNA sequence: TGTGCCAGCAGCCAAGATCACAGGGGAGGAACCGGGGAGCTGTTTTTT. As protein: CASSQDHRGGTGELFF.

Only a few counts were recorded for this clonotype. The chain has TRBV20-1 and TRBJ1-1; perhaps TRBD1 as D (5 bases). The CDR3 length is 15 residues. V dropped 1 base and J dropped 5 bases, with 17 bases sitting between them. Germline lookup yields CDR1 DFQATT and CDR2 SNEGSKA (reference sequence). The DNA for the CDR3 is TGCAGTGCTAGAGGGTACGCTATTCGGGGGACTGAAGCTTTCTTT. Its translation: CSARGYAIRGTEAFF.

Judged by abundance, this clonotype is medium-sized. The genes are TRBV28 and TRBJ2-4; D call uncertain. V gave up 6 bases and J gave up 2 bases, with 11 bases separating them. The germline V gene encodes CDR1 MDHEN and CDR2 SYDVKM. The CDR3 is made up of 14 amino acids. This CDR3 reads CASSLSNPKNIQYF. The DNA of the CDR3 is TGTGCCAGCAGCCTCTCGAATCCCAAAAACATTCAGTACTTC. Full variable domain (rest looked up from reference TRBV28 and TRBJ2-4): DVKVTQSSRYLVKRTGEKVFLECVQDMDHENMFWYRQDPGLGLRLIYFSYDVKMKEKGDIPEGYSVSREKKERFSLILESASTNQTSMYLCASSLSNPKNIQYFGAGTRLSVL.

By sample share, this clonotype is medium-sized. The rearrangement joins TRBV30 to TRBJ1-2; D not certain. CDR1 GTSNPN and CDR2 SVGIG come from the germline V gene (reference sequence). The V end lost 0 bases, the J end lost 4 bases, and 6 bases lay between the germline ends. This CDR3 spans 12 amino acids. The CDR3 spells CAWSVMAYGYTF. CDR3 in DNA: TGTGCCTGGAGTGTGATGGCCTATGGCTACACCTTC.

On this clonotype: Its ends do not fully match the called genes, so a read error is possible. The chain is built from TRBV19 and TRBJ1-6; the match to TRBD1 covers 7 bases. The CDR3 spans 14 residues. Germline CDR1 and CDR2: LNHDA and SQIVND (reference sequence). The CDR3 nucleotides are TGTGCCAGTAGCAACAGGGGTGAAAATTCATCCCTCCACTTT. It specifies CASSNRGENSSLHF.

CDR3 region: CASSLSLEGTQYF. For the CDR3, the DNA is TGTGCCAGCAGTCTAAGCCTGGAGGGTACGCAGTATTTT. The V gene is TRBV2, the J gene TRBJ2-3; a possible D gene is TRBD2 (6 bases). Germline CDR1 reads SNHLY; CDR2 reads FYNNEI. Trimming removed 5 bases from V and 8 bases from J, with 14 bases in between. CDR3 length: 13 amino acids.

By sample fraction, this clonotype is medium-sized. The V and J genes are TRBV12-3 or TRBV12-4 and TRBJ1-2; TRBD1 matches 8 bases. The trim removed 4 bases at V and 4 bases at J, leaving 14 bases unmatched. The CDR3 covers 17 residues. The CDR3 coding sequence is TGTGCCAGCAGTTCGGCCCGGACAGGGCCGCTACCCTATGGCTACACCTTC. Translating gives CASSSARTGPLPYGYTF.